This T cell receptor beta chain comes out of a study of blood T cell repertoires in COVID-19. TCRdb keeps only in-frame clones here, not all; method: immunoSEQ multiplex PCR. Of around 72,000 clones in the sample, approximately 91% were seen once. CDR1 is LNHDA, CDR2 SQIVND, per germline (reference sequence). The CDR3 loop spans 13 amino acids. Deletions cut 1 base from V and 11 bases from J, with 14 bases between. The TCR sequence derives from a man in his fifties with acute or convalescent COVID-19. The specimen sequenced was peripheral blood. This rearrangement joins TRBV19 to TRBJ1-1, with D possibly matching TRBD1 (6 bases). For the CDR3, the DNA is TGTGCCAGTAGTATAGGGATCCCAGGGGCTGCTTTCTTT. Translated: CASSIGIPGAAFF.